The source of this T cell receptor beta chain is a study of low-dose radiotherapy and immunotherapy resistance in tumors. Across the whole study: Radiation delivery to Cohort 1 consisted of 0.5 Gy per fraction every 2 weeks, summing to 6.5 Gy.

V lost 6 bases to trimming and J lost 0 bases, with 12 bases between them. This CDR3 has 14 amino acids. The germline V gene has CDR1 SQVTM and CDR2 ANQGSEA. Alpha and beta chains were covered, as first-strand cDNA relied on TRAV- and TRBV-specific primers. TCRs underwent 15 to 25 PCR cycles of amplification with a constant-region primer and V-primer adapter. In vitro transcription served to amplify the mRNA that had been isolated. TCRdb reprocessed the reads with MiXCR, giving one entry per CDR3 protein. Of roughly 9,500 distinct CDR3 sequences in the sample, about 70% were seen once. Those who qualified had advanced solid tumors (lacking tumor-infiltrating lymphocytes).

The chain couples TRBV29-1 to TRBJ1-3, with D perhaps TRBD1 (5 bases). The sequence was obtained from a human donor with advanced metastatic prostate, ovarian, gallbladder or colorectal cancer (not recorded which). This table probably holds off-target reads from a library built for another chain. The CDR3 DNA reads as TGCAGCGTGGACCTCGGGGGCTCTGGAAACACCATATATTTT. Translated, it gives CSVDLGGSGNTIYF.